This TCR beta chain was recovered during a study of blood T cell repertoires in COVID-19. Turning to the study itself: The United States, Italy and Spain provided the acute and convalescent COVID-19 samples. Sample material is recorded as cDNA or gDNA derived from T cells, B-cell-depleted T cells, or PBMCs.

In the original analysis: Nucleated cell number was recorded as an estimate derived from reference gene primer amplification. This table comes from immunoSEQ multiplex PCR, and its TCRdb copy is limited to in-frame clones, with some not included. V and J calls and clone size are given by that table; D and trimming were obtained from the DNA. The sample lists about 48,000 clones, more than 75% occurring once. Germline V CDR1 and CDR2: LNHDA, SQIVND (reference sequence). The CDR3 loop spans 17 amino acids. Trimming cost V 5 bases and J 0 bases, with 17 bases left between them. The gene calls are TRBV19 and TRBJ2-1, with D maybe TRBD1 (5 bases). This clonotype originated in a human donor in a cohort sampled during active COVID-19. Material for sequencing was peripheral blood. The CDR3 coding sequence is TGTGCCAGTAGTTTCGATCCGGACCAGGGCTCCTACAATGAGCAGTTCTTC. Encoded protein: CASSFDPDQGSYNEQFF.